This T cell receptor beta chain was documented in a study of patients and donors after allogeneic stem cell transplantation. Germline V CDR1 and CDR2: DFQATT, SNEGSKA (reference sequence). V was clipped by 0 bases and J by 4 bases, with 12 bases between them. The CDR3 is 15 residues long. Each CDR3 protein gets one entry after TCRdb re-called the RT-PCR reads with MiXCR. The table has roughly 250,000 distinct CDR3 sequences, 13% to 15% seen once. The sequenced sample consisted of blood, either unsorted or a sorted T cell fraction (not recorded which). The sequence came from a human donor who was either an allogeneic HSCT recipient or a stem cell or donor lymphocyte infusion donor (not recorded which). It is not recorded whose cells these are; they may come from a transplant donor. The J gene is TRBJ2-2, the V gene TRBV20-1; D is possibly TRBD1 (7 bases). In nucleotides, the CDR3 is TGCAGTGCTAGAGAGGACAGGCGGGGCACCGGGGAGCTGTTTTTT. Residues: CSAREDRRGTGELFF.